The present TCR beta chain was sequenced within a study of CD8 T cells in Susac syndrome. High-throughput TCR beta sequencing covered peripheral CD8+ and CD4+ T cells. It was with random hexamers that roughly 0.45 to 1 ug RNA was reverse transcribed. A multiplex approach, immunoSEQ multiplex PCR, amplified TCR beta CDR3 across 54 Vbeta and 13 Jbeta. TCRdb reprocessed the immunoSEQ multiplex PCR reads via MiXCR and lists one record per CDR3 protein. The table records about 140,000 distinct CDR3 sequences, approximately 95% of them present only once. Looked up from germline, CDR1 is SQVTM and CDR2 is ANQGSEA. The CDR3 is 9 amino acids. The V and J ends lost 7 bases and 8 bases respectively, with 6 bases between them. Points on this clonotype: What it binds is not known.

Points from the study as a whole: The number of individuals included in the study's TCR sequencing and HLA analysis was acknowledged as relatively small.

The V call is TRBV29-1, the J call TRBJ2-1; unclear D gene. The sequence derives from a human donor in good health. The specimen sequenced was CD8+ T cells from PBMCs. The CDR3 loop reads CSANYEQFF. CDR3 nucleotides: TGCAGCGCCAACTATGAGCAGTTCTTC.